The 21 T cell receptor beta chains presented below share a single source sample, sequenced in a study of T cells expressing NK-cell markers. TCRdb reprocessed the 5' RACE reads and stores each CDR3 protein as one record, lacking DNA. Its table records some 500,000 distinct CDR3 sequences. The sequencing input was blood T cells: a sorted CD56 or NKG2C T cell subset, CD4+ or CD8+ T cells, or bulk PBMC T cells (not recorded which). These receptors were collected from a woman aged 50 to 60 in good health.

Here the CDR3 reads CASSLGLGSNQPQHF. The V call is TRBV5-5, the J call TRBJ1-5. Germline V gene sequence: CDR1 SGHKS, CDR2 YYEKEE (reference sequence). CDR3 length: 15 residues.

The genes are TRBV28 and TRBJ2-3; TCRdb gives TRBD1 as the D gene, but with no DNA this cannot be confirmed. Germline V lookup: CDR1 MDHEN, CDR2 SYDVKM. The CDR3 contains 16 residues. The CDR3 here is CASSGAWGFGTDTQYF. Full variable domain (remainder filled in from reference TRBV28 and TRBJ2-3): DVKVTQSSRYLVKRTGEKVFLECVQDMDHENMFWYRQDPGLGLRLIYFSYDVKMKEKGDIPEGYSVSREKKERFSLILESASTNQTSMYLCASSGAWGFGTDTQYFGPGTRLTVL.

This chain joins TRBV5-1 and TRBJ1-3. The V gene's germline CDR1 is SGHRS and CDR2 YFSETQ. This CDR3 contains 16 residues. CDR3 sequence reads: CASSLVGGYSGNTIYF.

V usage is TRBV15 and J usage is TRBJ2-7. CDR3 size: 11 residues. The germline CDR1 and CDR2 sequences are LNHNV and YYDKDF (reference sequence). CDR3: CATSKVHEQYF.

V is TRBV20-1 and J is TRBJ2-1; TCRdb's assignment of TRBD1 cannot be checked, as there is no DNA. Germline assignment: CDR1 DFQATT and CDR2 SNEGSKA (reference sequence). CDR3 length: 14 residues. The CDR3 loop is CSARGREVHNEQFF.

The J gene is TRBJ2-1, the V gene TRBV20-1; TCRdb reports TRBD2, a call that lacks DNA to check it against. Germline assignment: CDR1 DFQATT and CDR2 SNEGSKA (reference sequence). There are 17 residues in the CDR3. Here the CDR3 reads CSARSREGLFAYNEQFF.

This chain uses TRBV15 with TRBJ2-5; absent DNA, TCRdb's TRBD1 call cannot be checked. Germline-derived CDR1 and CDR2 are LNHNV and YYDKDF (reference sequence). This CDR3 region has 14 residues. The CDR3 reads CATSTAGGGETQYF.

The V and J genes are TRBV11-3 and TRBJ2-2; TCRdb gives TRBD2 as the D gene, but with no DNA this cannot be confirmed. The CDR3 sequence is 17 residues long. Germline V gene lookup returns CDR1 SGHNT and CDR2 YENEEA. The CDR3 region is CASSLVAGSLGTGELFF.

The chain uses TRBV29-1 and TRBJ2-1; there is no DNA to check the TCRdb D call of TRBD2. In germline, CDR1 is SQVTM, CDR2 ANQGSEA. CDR3 length equals 14 residues. This CDR3 reads CSCSGLAGSTEQFF.

The gene calls are TRBV29-1 and TRBJ2-3; TCRdb's D call, TRBD2, is unchecked because there is no DNA. Germline CDR1 reads SQVTM; CDR2 reads ANQGSEA. The CDR3 sequence is 14 residues long. CDR3 in amino acids: CSVIQGPSTDTQYF.

CDR3 region: CASSLGVGLKVTYEQYF. The chain recombines TRBV7-9 with TRBJ2-7; TCRdb selects TRBD1, and the lack of DNA leaves this call unchecked. In germline, CDR1 is SEHNR, CDR2 FQNEAQ (reference sequence). The CDR3 runs to 17 residues.

J is TRBJ2-3 and V is TRBV29-1; TCRdb names TRBD1, which stays unverified in the absence of DNA. CDR3 size: 15 residues. Looked up from germline, CDR1 is SQVTM and CDR2 is ANQGSEA. The CDR3 sequence: CSVEPLGGGTDTQYF.

This chain connects TRBV11-2 to TRBJ2-3; TCRdb's D call, TRBD1, is unchecked because there is no DNA. Germline CDR1 reads SGHAT; CDR2 reads FQNNGV. This CDR3 contains 17 residues. CDR3 sequence: CASSFNGQGGNTDTQYF.

The genes are TRBV12-3 or TRBV12-4 and TRBJ1-1. This CDR3 has 13 residues. Here the CDR3 reads CASSLRTNTEAFF.

The V and J genes are TRBV6-6 and TRBJ2-1; without DNA, the TCRdb call of TRBD1 cannot be checked. Germline CDR1 and CDR2: MNHNY and SVGAGI (reference sequence). This CDR3 is 16 amino acids long. The CDR3 protein is CASSYSRAGRHNEQFF.

This CDR3 reads CASGRKQGYGYTF. The chain couples TRBV12-3 or TRBV12-4 to TRBJ1-2; TCRdb calls TRBD1, which cannot be checked without DNA. The CDR3 is 13 amino acids.

The chain joins TRBV2 to TRBJ2-7; TCRdb's D gene call, TRBD2, goes unchecked for lack of DNA. The CDR3 runs to 19 residues. Germline V gene lookup returns CDR1 SNHLY and CDR2 FYNNEI. The CDR3: CASSDPSLGVSGRAYEQYF.

The rearrangement joins TRBV4-1 to TRBJ1-1. Germline V gene lookup returns CDR1 MGHRA and CDR2 YSYEKL. CDR3 length: 17 amino acids. The CDR3 loop reads CASSQDRDAFGNTEAFF.

This chain connects TRBV19 to TRBJ2-2. Per germline, CDR1 LNHDA and CDR2 SQIVND (reference sequence). The CDR3 runs to 15 residues. The CDR3 region is CASSIGGPNTGELFF.

The chain combines TRBV18 with TRBJ2-7; checking the TCRdb D call of TRBD2 is not possible without DNA. Germline V CDR1 and CDR2: KGHSH, LQKENI. The CDR3 covers 16 residues. The CDR3 region is CASSPSVSSGGYEQYF.

The chain recombines TRBV5-1 with TRBJ2-3; with no DNA, the TCRdb D assignment of TRBD2 cannot be verified. The germline V gene has CDR1 SGHRS and CDR2 YFSETQ. This CDR3 comprises 16 residues. The CDR3 protein is CASSLELAGSSDTQYF.